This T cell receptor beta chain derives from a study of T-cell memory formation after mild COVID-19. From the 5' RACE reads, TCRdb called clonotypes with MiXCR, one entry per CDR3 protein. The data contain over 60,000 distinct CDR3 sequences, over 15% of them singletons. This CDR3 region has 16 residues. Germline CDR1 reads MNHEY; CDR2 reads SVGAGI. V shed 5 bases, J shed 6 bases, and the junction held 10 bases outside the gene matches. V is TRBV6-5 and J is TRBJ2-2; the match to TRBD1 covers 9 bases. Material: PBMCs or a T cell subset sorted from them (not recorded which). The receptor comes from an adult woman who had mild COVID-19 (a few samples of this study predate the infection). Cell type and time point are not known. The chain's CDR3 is CASSASRTGAPGELFF. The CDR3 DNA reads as TGTGCCAGCAGTGCGTCAAGGACAGGGGCCCCCGGGGAGCTGTTTTTT.